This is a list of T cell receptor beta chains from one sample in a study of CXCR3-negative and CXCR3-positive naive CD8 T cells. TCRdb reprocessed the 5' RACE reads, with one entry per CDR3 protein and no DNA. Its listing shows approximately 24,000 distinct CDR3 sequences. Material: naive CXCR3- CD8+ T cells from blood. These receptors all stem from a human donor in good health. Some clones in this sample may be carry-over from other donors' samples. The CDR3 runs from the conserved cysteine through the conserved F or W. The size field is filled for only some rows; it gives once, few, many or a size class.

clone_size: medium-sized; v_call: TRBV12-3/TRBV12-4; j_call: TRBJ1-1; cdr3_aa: CASSVSGKAFF
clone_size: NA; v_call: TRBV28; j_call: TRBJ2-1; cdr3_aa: CASGLAGEPYNEQFF
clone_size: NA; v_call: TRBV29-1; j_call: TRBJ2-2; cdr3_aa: CSGQGGNTGELFF
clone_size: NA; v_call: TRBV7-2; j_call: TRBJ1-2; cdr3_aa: CASSFSTGGNLGYTF
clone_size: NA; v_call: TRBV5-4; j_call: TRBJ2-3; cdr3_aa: CASSSADTQYF
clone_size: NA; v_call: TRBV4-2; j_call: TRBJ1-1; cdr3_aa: CASSHLTGNTEAFF
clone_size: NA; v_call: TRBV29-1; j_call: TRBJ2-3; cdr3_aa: CSVISRDREKDTQYF
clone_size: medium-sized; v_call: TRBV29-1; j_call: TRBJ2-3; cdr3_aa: CSVLTGRTDTQYF
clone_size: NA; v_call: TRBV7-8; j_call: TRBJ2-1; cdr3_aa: CASSWKSMVGNEQFF
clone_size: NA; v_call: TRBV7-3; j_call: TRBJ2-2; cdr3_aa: CASSSDGGGGELFF
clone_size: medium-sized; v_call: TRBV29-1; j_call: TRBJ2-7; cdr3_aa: CSVRDRAYEQYF
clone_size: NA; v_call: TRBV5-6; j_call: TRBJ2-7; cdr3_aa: CASSLGEHSYEQYF
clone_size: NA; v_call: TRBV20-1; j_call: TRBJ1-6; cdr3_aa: CSARKGIESPLHF
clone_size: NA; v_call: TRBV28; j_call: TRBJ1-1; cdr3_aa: CASTRASDTEAFF
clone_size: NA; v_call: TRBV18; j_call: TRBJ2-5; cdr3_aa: CASSPRDSQGGKETQYF
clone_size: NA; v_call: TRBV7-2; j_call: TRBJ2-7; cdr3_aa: CASSLAGNRYEQYF
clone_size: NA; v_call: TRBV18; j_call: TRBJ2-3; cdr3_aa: CASSPPQGRTDTQYF
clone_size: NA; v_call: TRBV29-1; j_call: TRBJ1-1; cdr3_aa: CSVRGASDTEAFF
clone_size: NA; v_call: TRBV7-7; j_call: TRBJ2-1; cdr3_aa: CASSPSGGDNEQFF
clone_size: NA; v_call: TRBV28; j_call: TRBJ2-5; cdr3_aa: CASSLFGLVQETQYF
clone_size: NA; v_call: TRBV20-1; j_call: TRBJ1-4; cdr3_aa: CSAGDLIGGRPEKLFF
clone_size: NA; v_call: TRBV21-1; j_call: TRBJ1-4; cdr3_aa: CASSKGESSSNAARNEKLFF
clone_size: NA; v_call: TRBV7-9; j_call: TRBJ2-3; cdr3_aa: CASSRSGGAPDTQYF
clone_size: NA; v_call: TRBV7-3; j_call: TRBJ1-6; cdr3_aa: CASSARDGYNSPLHF
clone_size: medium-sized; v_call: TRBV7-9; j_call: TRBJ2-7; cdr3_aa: CASSPDRTSASYEQYF
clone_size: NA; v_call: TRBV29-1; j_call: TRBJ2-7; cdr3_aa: CSVEDEPYEQYF
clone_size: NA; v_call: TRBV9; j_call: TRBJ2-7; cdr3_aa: CASSAYSGQGLSYEQYF
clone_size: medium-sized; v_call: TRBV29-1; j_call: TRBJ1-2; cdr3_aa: CSVLGQTNYGYTF